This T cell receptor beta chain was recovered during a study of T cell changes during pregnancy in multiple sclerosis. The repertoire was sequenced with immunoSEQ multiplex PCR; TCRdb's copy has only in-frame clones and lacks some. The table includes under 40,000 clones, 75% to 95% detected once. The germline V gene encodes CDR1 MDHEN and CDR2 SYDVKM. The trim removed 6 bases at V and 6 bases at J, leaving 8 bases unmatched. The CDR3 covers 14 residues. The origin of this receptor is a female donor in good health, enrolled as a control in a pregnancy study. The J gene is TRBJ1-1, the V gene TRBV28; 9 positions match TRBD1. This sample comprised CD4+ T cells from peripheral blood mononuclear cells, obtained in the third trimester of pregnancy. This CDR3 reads CASSPGQGISEAFF. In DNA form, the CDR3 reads TGTGCCAGCAGCCCGGGACAGGGTATTTCTGAAGCTTTCTTT.